The rows below give T cell receptor beta chains drawn from one sample of a study of OX40 agonist ivuxolimab in advanced cancers. The method was immunoSEQ multiplex PCR; TCRdb's version includes in-frame clones alone and lacks a portion of them. The top ten clones hold approximately 0.47% of a sample with about 81,000 clones, approximately 90% of them seen once. This specimen consisted of CD4+ or CD8+ T cells sorted from blood, obtained in a trial of the OX40 agonist ivuxolimab. Receptors were obtained from an adult with an advanced solid tumor such as melanoma, head and neck, liver or kidney cancer. The CDR3 runs from the conserved cysteine through the conserved F or W. A D gene is named only where the DNA matches it firmly. Not every row has a clone size; where given, it reads once, few, many or a size class.

v_gene	j_gene	d_gene	abundance	CDR3aa	CDR3nt
TRBV9	TRBJ1-1	-	once	CASSDLKRPWGIMNTEAFF	TGTGCCAGCAGCGACCTGAAGAGGCCCTGGGGCATCATGAACACTGAAGCTTTCTTT
TRBV7-3	TRBJ2-7	-	-	CASSLDPLGEQYF	TGTGCCAGCAGCCTCGACCCCCTCGGGGAGCAGTACTTC
TRBV18	TRBJ1-2	-	-	CASSPPSETVGYTF	TGTGCCAGCTCACCACCTTCTGAAACCGTAGGCTACACCTTC
TRBV7-9	TRBJ1-5	-	-	CASSLALGPNQPQHF	TGTGCCAGCAGCTTAGCCCTTGGGCCCAATCAGCCCCAGCATTTT
TRBV9	TRBJ1-1	-	-	CASSPIPQGEAFF	TGTGCCAGCAGCCCCATACCCCAGGGGGAAGCTTTCTTT
TRBV10-3	TRBJ1-1	-	-	CAISESGGGNTEAFF	TGTGCCATCAGTGAGTCTGGTGGAGGTAACACTGAAGCTTTCTTT
TRBV5-1	TRBJ1-3	-	-	CASSSAPGNTIYF	TGCGCCAGCAGCTCAGCCCCGGGGAACACCATATATTTT
TRBV6-1	TRBJ2-7	TRBD2	-	CASSEAPGGGYYEQYF	TGTGCCAGCAGTGAAGCCCCGGGGGGGGGCTACTACGAGCAGTACTTC
TRBV2	TRBJ1-6	-	few	CASSDRYNSPLHF	TGTGCCAGCAGCGACAGGTATAATTCACCCCTCCACTTT
TRBV5-1	TRBJ2-2	-	few	CASRDLAGELFF	TGCGCCAGCCGTGATTTAGCCGGGGAGCTGTTTTTT
TRBV5-1	TRBJ1-5	-	few	CASSLGPLGPSQPQHF	TGCGCCAGCAGCCTTGGTCCGCTAGGGCCCTCTCAGCCCCAGCATTTT
TRBV9	TRBJ1-5	-	-	CASSVGGFNQPQHF	TGTGCCAGCAGCGTTGGGGGCTTCAATCAGCCCCAGCATTTT
TRBV25-1	TRBJ2-7	-	-	CASSGGGRYDYEQYF	TGTGCCAGCAGTGGGGGGGGCAGGTACGACTACGAGCAGTACTTC
TRBV28	TRBJ1-2	-	once	CASSLMGVGYTF	TGTGCCAGCAGTTTGATGGGAGTTGGCTACACCTTC
TRBV29-1	TRBJ1-1	-	few	CSVVGNTEAFF	TGCAGCGTTGTGGGGAACACTGAAGCTTTCTTT
TRBV6-1	TRBJ1-5	-	-	CASSATGYSNQPQHF	TGTGCCAGCAGTGCTACGGGGTATAGCAATCAGCCCCAGCATTTT